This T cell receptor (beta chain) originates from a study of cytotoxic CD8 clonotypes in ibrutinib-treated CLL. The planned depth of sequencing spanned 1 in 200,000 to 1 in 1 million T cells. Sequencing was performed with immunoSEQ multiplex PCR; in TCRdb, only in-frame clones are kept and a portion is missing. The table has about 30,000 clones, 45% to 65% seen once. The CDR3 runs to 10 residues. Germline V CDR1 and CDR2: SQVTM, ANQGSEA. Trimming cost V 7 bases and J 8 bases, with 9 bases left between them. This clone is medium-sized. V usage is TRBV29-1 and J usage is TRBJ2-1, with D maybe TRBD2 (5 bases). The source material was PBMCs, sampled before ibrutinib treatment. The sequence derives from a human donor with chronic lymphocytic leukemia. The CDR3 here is CSGGLDEQFF. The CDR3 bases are TGCAGCGGCGGGCTAGATGAGCAGTTCTTC.